The subject of this entry is one T cell receptor (beta chain). The antigen this receptor binds is unknown. Nothing much larger sits one base from this clone, and base qualities are not available. This sample is part of a study of blood T cell repertoires in COVID-19 (dated by TCRdb to the early 2020s). Looking at the study overall: Samples from collaborators originated in the United States, Italy and Spain and spanned both the acute and convalescent phases of COVID-19. The repertoires were released in a freely available public database intended as a resource for research on the immune response to SARS-CoV-2. The material from the prospective study consisted of cDNA or gDNA derived from T cells, B-cell-depleted T cells, or PBMCs. A de-identified subject ID, COVID-19 status, age in years and sex were almost always included in the sample metadata. The samples were drawn from two sources: the first 160 participants of the ongoing ImmuneRACE study, and some 1,300 subjects contributed by 6 global collaborators. The dataset comprised deeply sampled blood TCRbeta repertoires from subjects exposed to, actively infected with, or recovered from COVID-19. Where available, HLA class I and class II types were taken from metadata supplied by the sample provider and were not determined by assay-based typing. What the study reported, not specific to this receptor: The amount of clinical and demographic metadata varied by source and participant and was provided uncurated.

Looking up the germline V gene yields CDR1 ENHRY and CDR2 SYGVKD. The CDR3 covers 14 residues, taking in both the cysteine and the phenylalanine. The entry retains the CDR3 DNA only, 42 bases that are in frame from base 1. Cut back by 2 bases and 2 bases, the V and J ends lie 9 bases apart. TCRbeta CDR3 regions were amplified from genomic DNA using the immunoSEQ Assay, a bias-controlled multiplex PCR. On the authors' methods: The number of nucleated cells in each sample was estimated from the amplification of reference gene primers within the assay. To quantify the absolute abundance of each unique TCRbeta CDR3 rearrangement, sequence reads were collapsed and filtered. Productive Simpson clonality was computed per sample as the square root of Simpson's diversity index over productive rearrangements. TCRdb re-hosts the immuneACCESS table, in-frame sequences only. Its copies lack some clones; in the studies checked, an unresolved V gene accounts for under half of them, and the cause for the rest is not known. That table is the source of V, J and clone size, and D and trimming were worked out from the DNA. The sample contains some 100,000 clones, 65% to 85% of them found a single time. Nearly 4.5% of the sample goes to the ten largest clones.

The collaborating institutions used their own protocols to collect whole blood in K2EDTA tubes. For TCRbeta analysis, collaborators shipped samples as frozen whole blood, isolated PBMCs, or DNA extracted from either of those sample types. The rearrangement joined TRBV10-3 to TRBJ1-1, with the identity of the D gene unclear. The TCR originated in a man in his 60s with acute or convalescent COVID-19. The sequenced sample was peripheral blood. The CDR3 corresponds to CAISEARGNTEAFF. The DNA reads as follows: TGTGCCATCAGTGAGGCTCGGGGTAACACTGAAGCTTTCTTT.